Detailed here is one T cell receptor beta chain. This record belongs to a study of technical replicates of blood from a few donors. The germline V gene has CDR1 SGHTA and CDR2 FQGNSA. V lost 5 bases to trimming and J lost 2 bases, with 19 bases between them. The CDR3 totals 16 residues. Repertoires were generated with immunoSEQ multiplex PCR, while TCRdb's copy carries only in-frame clones and drops some. The repertoire holds some 70,000 clones, with roughly 97% as singletons. The sequenced material came from T cells isolated from PBMCs. This clonotype was sampled from a human donor in good health. The chain joins TRBV7-2 to TRBJ2-7, with D possibly being TRBD1 (6 bases). The CDR3 coding sequence is TGTGCCAGCAGCCCGGCGACAGGCGTAAGGACCTACGAGCAGTACTTC. Translation: CASSPATGVRTYEQYF. The full variable domain, in which reference TRBV7-2 and TRBJ2-7 provide the parts outside the CDR3, is GAGVSQSPSNKVTEKGKDVELRCDPISGHTALYWYRQSLGQGLEFLIYFQGNSAPDKSGLPSDRFSAERTGGSVSTLTIQRTQQEDSAVYLCASSPATGVRTYEQYFGPGTRLTVT.